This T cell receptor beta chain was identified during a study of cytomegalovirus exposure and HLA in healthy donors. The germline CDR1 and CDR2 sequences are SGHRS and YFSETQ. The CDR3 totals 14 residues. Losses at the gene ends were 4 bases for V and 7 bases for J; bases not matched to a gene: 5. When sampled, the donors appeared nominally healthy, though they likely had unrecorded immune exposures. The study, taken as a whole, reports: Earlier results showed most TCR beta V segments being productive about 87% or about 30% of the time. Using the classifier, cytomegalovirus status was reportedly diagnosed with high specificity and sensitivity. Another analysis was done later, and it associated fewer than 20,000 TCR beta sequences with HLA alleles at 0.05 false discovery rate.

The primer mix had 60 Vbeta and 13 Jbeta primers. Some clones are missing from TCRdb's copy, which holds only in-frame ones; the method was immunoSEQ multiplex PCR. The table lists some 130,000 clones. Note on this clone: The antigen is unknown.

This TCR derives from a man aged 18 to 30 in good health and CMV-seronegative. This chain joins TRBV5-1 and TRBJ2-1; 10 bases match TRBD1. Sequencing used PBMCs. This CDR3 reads CASSQGQGRNEQFF. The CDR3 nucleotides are TGCGCCAGCAGCCAGGGACAGGGGAGGAATGAGCAGTTCTTC.